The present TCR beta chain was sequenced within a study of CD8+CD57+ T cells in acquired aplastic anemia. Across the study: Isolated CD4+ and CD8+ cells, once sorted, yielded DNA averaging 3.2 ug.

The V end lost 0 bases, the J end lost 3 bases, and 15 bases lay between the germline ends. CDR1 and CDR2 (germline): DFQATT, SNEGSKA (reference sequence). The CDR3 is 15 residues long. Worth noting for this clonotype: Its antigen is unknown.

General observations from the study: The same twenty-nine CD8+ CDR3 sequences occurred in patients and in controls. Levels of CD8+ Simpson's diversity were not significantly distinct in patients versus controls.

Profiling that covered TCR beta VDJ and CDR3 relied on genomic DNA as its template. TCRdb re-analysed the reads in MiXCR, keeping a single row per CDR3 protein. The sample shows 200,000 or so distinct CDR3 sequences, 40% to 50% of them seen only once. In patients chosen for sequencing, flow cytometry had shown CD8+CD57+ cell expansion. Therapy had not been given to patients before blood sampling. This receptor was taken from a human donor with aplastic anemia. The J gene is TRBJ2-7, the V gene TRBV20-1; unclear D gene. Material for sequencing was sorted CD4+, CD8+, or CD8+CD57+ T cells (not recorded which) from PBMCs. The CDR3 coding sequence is TGCAGTGCTAGAGATGGGTCTGGGAATTTCTACGAGCAGTACTTC. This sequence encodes CSARDGSGNFYEQYF.